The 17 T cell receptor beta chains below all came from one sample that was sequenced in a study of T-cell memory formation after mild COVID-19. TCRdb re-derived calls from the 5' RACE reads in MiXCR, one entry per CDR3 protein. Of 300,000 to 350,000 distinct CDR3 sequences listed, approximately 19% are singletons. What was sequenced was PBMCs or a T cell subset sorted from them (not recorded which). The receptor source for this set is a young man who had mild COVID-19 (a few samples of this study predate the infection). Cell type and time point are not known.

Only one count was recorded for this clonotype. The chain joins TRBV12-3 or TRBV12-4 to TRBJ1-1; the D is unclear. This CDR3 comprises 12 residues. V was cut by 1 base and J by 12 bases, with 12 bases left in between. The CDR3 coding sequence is TGTGCCAGCAGTTTAGGATCCCGCGGAACTTTCTTT. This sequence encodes CASSLGSRGTFF.

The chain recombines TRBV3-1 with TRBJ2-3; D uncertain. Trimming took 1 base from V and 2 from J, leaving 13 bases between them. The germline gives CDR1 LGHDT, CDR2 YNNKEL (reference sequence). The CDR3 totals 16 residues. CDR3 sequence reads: CASSQGYLGATDTQYF. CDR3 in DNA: TGTGCCAGCAGCCAAGGCTATTTGGGCGCCACAGATACGCAGTATTTT.

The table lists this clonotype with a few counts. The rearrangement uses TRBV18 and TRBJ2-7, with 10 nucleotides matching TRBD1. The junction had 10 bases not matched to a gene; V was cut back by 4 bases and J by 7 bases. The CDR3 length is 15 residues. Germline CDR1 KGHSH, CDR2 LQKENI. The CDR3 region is CASSLVGQGPGEQYF. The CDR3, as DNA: TGTGCCAGCTCACTGGTGGGACAGGGGCCCGGGGAGCAGTACTTC.

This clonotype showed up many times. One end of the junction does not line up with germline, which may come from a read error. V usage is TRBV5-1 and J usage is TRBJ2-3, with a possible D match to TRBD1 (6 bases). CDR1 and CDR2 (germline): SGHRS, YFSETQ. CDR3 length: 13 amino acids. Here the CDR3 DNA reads TGTGCCAGCAGTTACAGGGACACAGATACGCAGTATTTT. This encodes CASSYRDTDTQYF.

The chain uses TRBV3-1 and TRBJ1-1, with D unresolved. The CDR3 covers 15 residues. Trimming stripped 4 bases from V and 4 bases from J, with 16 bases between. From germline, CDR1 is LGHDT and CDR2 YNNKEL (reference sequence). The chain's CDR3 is CASSPPLGKSTEAFF. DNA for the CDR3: TGTGCCAGCAGCCCACCCCTCGGCAAATCCACTGAAGCTTTCTTT. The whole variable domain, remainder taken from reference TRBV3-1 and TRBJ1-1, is DTAVSQTPKYLVTQMGNDKSIKCEQNLGHDTMYWYKQDSKKFLKIMFSYNNKELIINETVPNRFSPKSPDKAHLNLHINSLELGDSAVYFCASSPPLGKSTEAFFGQGTRLTVV.

The CDR3 here is CASSLAAGVFF. In DNA, the CDR3 is TGTGCCAGCAGCTTGGCCGCGGGGGTGTTCTTC. The chain carries TRBV5-6 and TRBJ2-1, with 7 bases fitting TRBD2. Germline assignment: CDR1 SGHDT and CDR2 YYEEEE. This CDR3 has 11 residues. V was pared by 0 bases and J by 15 bases, with 3 bases of the junction left unmatched.

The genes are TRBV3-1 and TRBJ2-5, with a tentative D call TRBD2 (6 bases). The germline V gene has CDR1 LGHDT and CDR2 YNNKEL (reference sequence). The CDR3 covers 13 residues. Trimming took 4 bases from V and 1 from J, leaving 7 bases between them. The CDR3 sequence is CASSPTSQETQYF. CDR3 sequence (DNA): TGTGCCAGCAGCCCGACTAGCCAAGAGACCCAGTACTTC.

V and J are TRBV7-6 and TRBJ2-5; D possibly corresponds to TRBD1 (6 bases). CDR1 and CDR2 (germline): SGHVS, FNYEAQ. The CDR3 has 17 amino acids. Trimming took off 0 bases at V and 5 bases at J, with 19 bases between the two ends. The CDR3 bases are TGTGCCAGCAGCTTAGCGGGGGACGGGACACCGGTCGAGACCCAGTACTTC. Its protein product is CASSLAGDGTPVETQYF.

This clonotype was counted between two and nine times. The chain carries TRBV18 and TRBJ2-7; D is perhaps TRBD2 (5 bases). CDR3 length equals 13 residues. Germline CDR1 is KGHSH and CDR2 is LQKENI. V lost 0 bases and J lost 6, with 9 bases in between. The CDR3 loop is CASSPPAEVEQYF. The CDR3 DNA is TGTGCCAGCTCACCACCGGCGGAGGTCGAGCAGTACTTC.

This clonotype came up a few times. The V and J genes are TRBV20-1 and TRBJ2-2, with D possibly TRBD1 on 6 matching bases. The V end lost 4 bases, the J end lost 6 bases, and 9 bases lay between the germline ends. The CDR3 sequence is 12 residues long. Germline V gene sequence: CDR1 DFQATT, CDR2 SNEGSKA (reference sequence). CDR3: CSANRAAGELFF. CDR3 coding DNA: TGCAGTGCTAACAGGGCCGCCGGGGAGCTGTTTTTT.

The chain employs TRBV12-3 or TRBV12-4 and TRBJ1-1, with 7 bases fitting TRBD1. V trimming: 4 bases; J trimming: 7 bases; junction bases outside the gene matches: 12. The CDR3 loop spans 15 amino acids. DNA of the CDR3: TGTGCCAGCAGTTCCCTGGCAAAGGGGGCCCGTGAAGCTTTCTTT. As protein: CASSSLAKGAREAFF.

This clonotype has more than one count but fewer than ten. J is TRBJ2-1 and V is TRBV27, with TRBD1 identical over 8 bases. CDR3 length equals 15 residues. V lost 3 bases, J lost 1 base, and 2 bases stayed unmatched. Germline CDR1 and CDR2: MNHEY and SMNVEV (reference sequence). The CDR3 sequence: CASSFWTGSYNEQFF. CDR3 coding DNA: TGTGCCAGCAGTTTTTGGACAGGGTCCTACAATGAGCAGTTCTTC.

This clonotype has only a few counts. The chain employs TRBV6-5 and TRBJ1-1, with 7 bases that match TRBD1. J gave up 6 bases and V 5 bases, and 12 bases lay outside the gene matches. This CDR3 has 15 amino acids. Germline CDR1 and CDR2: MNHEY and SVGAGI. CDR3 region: CASSRLRGFVAEAFF. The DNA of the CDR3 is TGTGCCAGCAGTCGCCTCAGGGGGTTCGTCGCTGAAGCTTTCTTT.

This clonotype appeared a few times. The CDR3 DNA reads TGCAGTGCTTGGGAGCGAGCGGGGGGAGAGACCCAGTACTTC. Its translation: CSAWERAGGETQYF. The V and J genes are TRBV20-1 and TRBJ2-5, with 9 bases that match TRBD2. Germline values: CDR1 DFQATT, CDR2 SNEGSKA (reference sequence). The junction had 8 bases not matched to a gene; V was cut back by 5 bases and J by 4 bases. There are 14 residues in the CDR3.

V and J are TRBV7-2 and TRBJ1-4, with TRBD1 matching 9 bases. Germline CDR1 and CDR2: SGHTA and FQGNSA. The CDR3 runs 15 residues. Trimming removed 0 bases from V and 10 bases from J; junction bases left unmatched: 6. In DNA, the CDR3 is TGTGCCAGCAGCTTAGCCCCGGGACAGGGAGGAAAACTGTTTTTT. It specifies CASSLAPGQGGKLFF. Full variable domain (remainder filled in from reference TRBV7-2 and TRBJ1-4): GAGVSQSPSNKVTEKGKDVELRCDPISGHTALYWYRQSLGQGLEFLIYFQGNSAPDKSGLPSDRFSAERTGGSVSTLTIQRTQQEDSAVYLCASSLAPGQGGKLFFGSGTQLSVL.

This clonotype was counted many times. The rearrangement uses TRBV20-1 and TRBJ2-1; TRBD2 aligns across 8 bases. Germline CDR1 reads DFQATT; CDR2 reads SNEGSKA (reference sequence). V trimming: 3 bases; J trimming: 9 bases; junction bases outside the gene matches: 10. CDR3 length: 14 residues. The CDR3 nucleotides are TGCAGTGCTAGGGGACTAGGTGTTAGCTTTGAGCAGTTCTTC. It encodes CSARGLGVSFEQFF.

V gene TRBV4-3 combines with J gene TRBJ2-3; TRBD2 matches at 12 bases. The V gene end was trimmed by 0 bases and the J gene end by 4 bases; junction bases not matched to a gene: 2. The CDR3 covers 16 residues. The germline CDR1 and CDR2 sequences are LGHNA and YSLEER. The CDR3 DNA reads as TGCGCCAGCAGCCAAGATCTAGCGGGGGGGCCAGATACGCAGTATTTT. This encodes CASSQDLAGGPDTQYF.